These 5 T cell receptor beta chains were all obtained from the same sample, sequenced in a study of CD8 T cells in ankylosing spondylitis. TCRdb reprocessed the 5' RACE reads with MiXCR, giving one entry per CDR3 protein. The profile shows 250,000 to 400,000 distinct CDR3 sequences, around a tenth of them singletons. Input material: blood, either unsorted or a sorted T cell fraction (not recorded which). Source of these receptors: a female donor with ankylosing spondylitis or in good health (not recorded which).

The chain uses TRBV11-2 and TRBJ2-3, with D perhaps given as TRBD1 or TRBD2 (6 bases each). The CDR3 length is 16 residues. Trimming stripped 5 bases from V and 11 bases from J, with 26 bases between. Germline lookup yields CDR1 SGHAT and CDR2 FQNNGV. The chain's CDR3 is CASSLEVSGAAHMQYF. CDR3 in DNA: TGTGCCAGCAGCCTTGAAGTCTCGGGGGCCGCACATATGCAGTATTTT. The full variable domain, in which reference TRBV11-2 and TRBJ2-3 provide the parts outside the CDR3, is EAGVAQSPRYKIIEKRQSVAFWCNPISGHATLYWYQQILGQGPKLLIQFQNNGVVDDSQLPKDRFSAERLKGVDSTLKIQPAKLEDSAVYLCASSLEVSGAAHMQYFGPGTRLTVL.

This clonotype has only a few counts. The CDR3 protein is CASSATTDLSNQPQHF. CDR3 bases: TGTGCCAGCAGCGCGACGACAGACCTTAGCAATCAGCCCCAGCATTTT. The rearrangement uses TRBV7-2 and TRBJ1-5; possible D gene TRBD1, 5 bases. V lost 5 bases, J lost 0 bases, and 14 bases lay in between. Germline V lookup: CDR1 SGHTA, CDR2 FQGNSA. This CDR3 has 16 residues.

The table lists this clonotype with a few counts. This rearrangement joins TRBV5-1 to TRBJ2-3, with D possibly matching TRBD1 (6 bases). CDR1 and CDR2 from the germline V gene are SGHRS and YFSETQ. This CDR3 is built from 15 residues. The germline V and J ends were trimmed by 1 base and 2 bases, with 11 bases remaining between them. DNA for the CDR3: TGCGCCAGCAGCTTGCGCAGGACAGTCACAGATACGCAGTATTTT. Translated: CASSLRRTVTDTQYF.

This clonotype was counted many times. The V call is TRBV4-3, the J call TRBJ2-7, with 9 bases lining up with TRBD1. Germline assignment: CDR1 LGHNA and CDR2 YSLEER. The J segment lost 9 bases and the V segment lost 1 base, leaving 4 bases of the junction unmatched. This CDR3 spans 13 amino acids. The CDR3 DNA is TGCGCCAGCAGCCAAGGACAGGGGGGGAGGCAGTACTTC. The encoded protein is CASSQGQGGRQYF.

In its sample, this clonotype was seen many times. CDR3 protein: CASSLPGFYNEQFF. For the CDR3, the DNA is TGTGCCAGCAGCTTACCCGGGTTCTACAATGAGCAGTTCTTC. The rearrangement joins TRBV7-2 to TRBJ2-1, with no clear D. V gave up 2 bases and J gave up 3 bases, with 8 bases separating them. This CDR3 region has 14 residues. Germline CDR1 is SGHTA and CDR2 is FQGNSA.